This TCR beta chain derives from a study of shared clonotypes between healthy human individuals. This clone came up once. Authors' data handling: From ImmunoSEQ came sequences covering only the junction and carrying no quality scores, so filtering differed. Clones were sequenced by immunoSEQ multiplex PCR, and TCRdb holds only the in-frame ones, with some missing. D and trimming were read from the DNA, whereas the V and J calls and clone size are those reported in that table. The sample carries 550,000 to 800,000 clones, 90% recorded once. Specimen: memory CD8+ T cells from PBMCs. Regarding subset: CD45RO+ cells pooled with CCR7-negative TemRA cells. The TCR sequence derives from a man aged 18 to 29 in good health. Some clones in this sample may be carry-over from other donors' samples.

The CDR3: CASSQGPPRAEKLFF. CDR3 bases: TGTGCCAGCAGTCAGGGACCTCCCAGGGCTGAAAAACTGTTTTTT. The rearrangement links TRBV6-5 to TRBJ1-4, with a weak D call TRBD1 (5 bases). Looked up from germline, CDR1 is MNHEY and CDR2 is SVGAGI. This CDR3 is 15 amino acids long. V was cut by 5 bases and J by 7 bases, with 17 bases left in between.